Below are 17 T cell receptor beta chains sequenced from a single sample in a study of control samples from healthy donors and cancer patients. The repertoire was sequenced with immunoSEQ multiplex PCR; TCRdb's copy has only in-frame clones and lacks some. The repertoire holds approximately 150,000 clones, about 91% seen once, with about 1.8% in the top ten. Source material: blood. These receptors all come from a man aged 18 to 30 in good health.

V gene TRBV2 combines with J gene TRBJ1-6; unclear D gene. CDR3 length equals 13 residues. Per the germline V gene, CDR1 is SNHLY and CDR2 is FYNNEI. V was clipped by 3 bases and J by 10 bases, with 10 bases between them. CDR3 loop: CASSEGEGSPLHF. CDR3 coding DNA: TGTGCCAGCAGTGAGGGAGAGGGATCACCCCTCCACTTT.

V is TRBV19 and J is TRBJ2-7; D is uncertain. This CDR3 comprises 12 residues. Germline CDR1 LNHDA, CDR2 SQIVND (reference sequence). V was pared by 6 bases and J by 0 bases, with 6 bases between. CDR3 bases: TGTGCCAGTAGATCGGACTCCTACGAGCAGTACTTC. It codes for CASRSDSYEQYF.

V is TRBV9 and J is TRBJ2-7; 8 nucleotides align to TRBD2. Unmatched junction bases numbered 5, after V lost 0 bases and J lost 3 bases. Germline V lookup: CDR1 SGDLS, CDR2 YYNGEE. This CDR3 has 15 residues. Here the CDR3 DNA reads TGTGCCAGCAGCGTAGGAGCGGGGGCCGACTACGAGCAGTACTTC. Residues: CASSVGAGADYEQYF.

Concerning this clone itself: The junction departs from the called germline gene at one end, perhaps through a read error. This chain connects TRBV5-6 to TRBJ2-6; weak D call: TRBD1 (6 bases). This CDR3 spans 15 amino acids. CDR1 and CDR2 (germline): SGHDT, YYEEEE. The CDR3, as DNA: TGTGCCAGCAGGAGGTCAGGGGATGGGGTCAACGTCCTGACTTTC. Translating gives CASRRSGDGVNVLTF.

V is TRBV3-1 (or the pseudogene TRBV3-2) and J is TRBJ2-2, with unresolved D. The CDR3 extends over 15 amino acids. Germline values: CDR1 LGHDT, CDR2 YNNKEL (reference sequence). V was cut by 1 base and J by 3 bases, with 9 bases left in between. CDR3 bases: TGTGCCAGCAGCCAAGTAAGACCCTACACCGGGGAGCTGTTTTTT. Translating it yields CASSQVRPYTGELFF.

The J gene is TRBJ1-2, the V gene TRBV19, with TRBD1 matching over 8 bases. In germline, CDR1 is LNHDA, CDR2 SQIVND (reference sequence). The ends lost 6 bases at V and 9 bases at J; junction bases unmatched: 6. The CDR3 is 12 amino acids. CDR3 nucleotides: TGTGCCAGTAGGGCGGGGGACAGGAGCTACACCTTC. It codes for CASRAGDRSYTF.

The chain couples TRBV18 to TRBJ2-7; 7 nucleotides match TRBD1. From germline, CDR1 is KGHSH and CDR2 LQKENI. CDR3 size: 14 residues. V lost 6 bases and J lost 3; bases outside the gene matches: 8. The chain's CDR3 is CASSWTGSFYEQYF. CDR3 DNA sequence: TGTGCCAGCTCCTGGACAGGTAGCTTCTACGAGCAGTACTTC.

CDR3 region: CASSHLSGGAYEQYF. The CDR3 DNA reads as TGCGCCAGCAGCCATTTGAGCGGGGGGGCCTACGAGCAGTACTTC. V usage is TRBV4-3 and J usage is TRBJ2-7; 10 bases are shared with TRBD2. Trimming removed 3 bases from V and 2 bases from J; junction bases left unmatched: 4. The germline V gene has CDR1 LGHNA and CDR2 YSLEER. This CDR3 comprises 15 residues.

This chain uses TRBV4-3 with TRBJ1-1; tentative D call: TRBD1 (6 bases). There are 17 residues in the CDR3. Germline V CDR1 and CDR2: LGHNA, YSLEER. Deletions cut 0 bases from V and 1 base from J, with 15 bases between. This CDR3 reads CASSQDAGGAGNTEAFF. CDR3 DNA sequence: TGCGCCAGCAGCCAAGACGCCGGGGGGGCAGGGAACACTGAAGCTTTCTTT.

This chain joins TRBV18 and TRBJ1-2; 7 nucleotides match TRBD1. The CDR3 is 13 amino acids. V lost 3 bases to trimming and J lost 5 bases; unmatched junction nucleotides: 3. CDR1 KGHSH and CDR2 LQKENI come from the germline V gene. This CDR3 is CASSPQQGYGYTF. The CDR3, as DNA: TGTGCCAGCTCACCTCAACAGGGGTATGGCTACACCTTC.

The chain is built from TRBV7-9 and TRBJ1-2; D is undetermined. The ends were cut back, 4 bases at V and 4 bases at J, with 7 bases in the middle. CDR3 length equals 12 residues. CDR1 is SEHNR and CDR2 is FQNEAQ in the germline V gene (reference sequence). CDR3 DNA: TGTGCCAGCAGCTCGGATCCCTATGGCTACACCTTC. It encodes CASSSDPYGYTF.

V is TRBV2 and J is TRBJ2-1; 7 nucleotides align to TRBD1. Trimming took 5 bases from V and 3 from J; bases not matched to a gene: 4. The CDR3 sequence is 14 residues long. The germline gives CDR1 SNHLY, CDR2 FYNNEI. For the CDR3, the DNA is TGTGCCAGCAGTAAAGACAGGGACTACAATGAGCAGTTCTTC. This encodes CASSKDRDYNEQFF.

CDR3 protein: CASSYSTNSNQPQHF. Here the CDR3 DNA reads TGTGCCAGCAGTTACTCGACGAATAGCAATCAGCCCCAGCATTTT. V usage is TRBV6-5 and J usage is TRBJ1-5; D gene ambiguous. Germline values: CDR1 MNHEY, CDR2 SVGAGI. This CDR3 is 15 amino acids long. V lost 0 bases to trimming and J lost 0 bases, with 6 bases between them.

The chain carries TRBV2 and TRBJ2-1; D is unclear. Germline V gene lookup returns CDR1 SNHLY and CDR2 FYNNEI. CDR3 length equals 13 residues. V was pared by 3 bases and J by 2 bases, with 5 bases between. This CDR3 reads CASSEDAYNEQFF. The CDR3 DNA reads TGTGCCAGCAGTGAGGACGCCTACAATGAGCAGTTCTTC.

This clone was seen once. CDR3 sequence (DNA): TGTGCCAGCAGCACGGGGCCCAGCGGGGGGAGCGAGCAGTACTTC. This encodes CASSTGPSGGSEQYF. The rearrangement joins TRBV4-2 to TRBJ2-7; 9 nucleotides line up with TRBD2. Germline CDR1 reads LGHNA; CDR2 reads YNFKEQ. This CDR3 region has 15 residues. The V gene end was trimmed by 5 bases and the J gene end by 6 bases; junction bases not matched to a gene: 11.

J is TRBJ1-1 and V is TRBV6-5, with D unresolved. Germline V gene data show CDR1 as MNHEY and CDR2 as SVGAGI. The CDR3 length is 11 residues. The ends were cut back, 8 bases at V and 4 bases at J, with 8 bases in the middle. The CDR3 reads CASQRGTEAFF. In DNA form, the CDR3 reads TGTGCCAGCCAACGGGGCACTGAAGCTTTCTTT.

This chain connects TRBV6-2 or TRBV6-3 to TRBJ1-5; maybe TRBD1 (5 bases). V lost 4 bases and J lost 4, with 17 bases in between. The CDR3 loop spans 16 amino acids. Germline values: CDR1 MNHEY, CDR2 SVGEGT. DNA for the CDR3: TGTGCCAGCAGTTTGGTGACAGCTCTGGGAAATCAGCCCCAGCATTTT. This encodes CASSLVTALGNQPQHF.